This TCR beta chain was obtained from a study of T cell responses to AZD1222 COVID-19 vaccine. Trimming pared 4 bases from V and 3 bases from J, leaving 16 bases between. The CDR3 consists of 15 residues. Germline CDR1 and CDR2: SGHVS and FNYEAQ. In this sample, this clone turned up a few times. Data came from immunoSEQ multiplex PCR; TCRdb stores just in-frame clones and leaves some out. The sample includes more than 100,000 clones, over 70% of them seen just once. This TCR was sampled from an adult in good health. The source material was peripheral blood, sampled on day 0 of AZD1222 vaccination. The chain couples TRBV7-6 to TRBJ2-7; TRBD1 or TRBD2 may be the D gene (5 bases each). DNA for the CDR3: TGTGCCAGCAGCTCCGACCGGGACCCGATCTACGAGCAGTACTTC. It specifies CASSSDRDPIYEQYF.